This T cell receptor (beta chain) comes out of a study of blood T cell repertoires in COVID-19. Germline CDR1 is SGHRS and CDR2 is YFSETQ. This CDR3 contains 13 residues. The ends were cut back, 4 bases at V and 8 bases at J, with 13 bases in the middle. Assay: immunoSEQ multiplex PCR; the TCRdb copy retains only in-frame clones and omits some. The sample has about 270,000 clones, 75% to 95% seen once. The sequencing input was PBMCs or T cells enriched from blood (not recorded which). The receptor was derived from a man aged 40-49 years who had been exposed to COVID-19. This chain links TRBV5-1 with TRBJ2-1; the D gene is possibly TRBD2 (6 bases). DNA for the CDR3: TGCGCCAGCAGCCCACGGGGGAACGATGAGCAGTTCTTC. Translation: CASSPRGNDEQFF.